The sample holds many counts of the clone carrying this T cell receptor beta chain. These data come from a study of Graves' ophthalmopathy and Graves' hyperthyroidism. Turning to the study itself: Peripheral blood was gathered at first diagnosis, ahead of any treatment whatsoever.

Disease in donors with ophthalmopathy had moderate-to-severe activity, CAS ≥3, NOSPECS ≥4 and under 3 months' duration. TCR beta CDR3 amplification used RNA transcripts. The library came from an HTBI-primed first-round RT-PCR and a second-round multiplex PCR. TCRdb re-derived calls from the multiplex PCR reads in MiXCR, one entry per CDR3 protein. The sample carries about 58,000 distinct CDR3 sequences, more than 40% recorded once. This clonotype was sampled from an adult woman with Graves' ophthalmopathy. The source material was peripheral blood.

CDR3 loop: CASSPGTGNTIYF. CDR3 in DNA: TGCGCCAGCAGCCCAGGGACGGGAAACACCATATATTTT. The chain links TRBV5-1 to TRBJ1-3; D might be TRBD1 (5 bases). Per the germline V gene, CDR1 is SGHRS and CDR2 is YFSETQ. There are 13 residues in the CDR3. Trimming stripped 4 bases from V and 4 bases from J, with 9 bases between.